The present T cell receptor beta chain was sequenced within a study of vaccination and CD4 T cells after COVID-19. Study overall: The authors used overlapping spike peptides from SARS-CoV-2, HCoV-NL63, HCoV-OC43 and HCoV-229E to stimulate cells. A CEFX pool, an HIV-1 Nef pool, or no peptide went to control cultures.

Remarks on this clonotype: Its specificity is unknown.

The CDR3 has 13 amino acids. The germline V gene encodes CDR1 MNHEY and CDR2 SMNVEV (reference sequence). Deletions cut 6 bases from V and 7 bases from J, with 13 bases between. The treatment denotes: roughly 11-day PBMC culture with coronavirus spike peptide pools or control peptides (ViraFEST assay). The unexposed donor's CD4+ T cells were collected before the COVID-19 pandemic (2011-2018). ViraFEST grew antigen-specific T cells using peptide pools, then sequenced TCRs. A half-volume replacement of the medium with fresh IL-2 medium was performed on days 3 and 7. Oncomine TCR Beta short-read sequencing was applied to DNA from cultured CD4+ T cells. Each CDR3 protein gets one entry after TCRdb re-called the PCR reads with MiXCR. The sample lists several thousand distinct CDR3 sequences, roughly 43% occurring once.

The chain is built from TRBV27 and TRBJ2-1; D ambiguous. Sequencing input: CD4+ T cells from blood, cultured in vitro. The clonotype originates from a human donor in good health. In DNA form, the CDR3 reads TGTGCCAGCAGGGTTCTAGTCAGTAATGAGCAGTTCTTC. It specifies CASRVLVSNEQFF.